This paragraph covers one T cell receptor beta chain sequence. Authors' data handling: Estimation of nucleated cell counts relied on the amplification of reference gene primers. Sequenced by immunoSEQ multiplex PCR; TCRdb stores in-frame clones only, minus some. V and J calls and clone size come straight from that table; D and trimming were deduced from the DNA. This sample carries 95,000 to 100,000 clones, about 85% of them seen once, and the ten largest clones take approximately 1.8%. The CDR3 spans 15 residues. Germline V gives CDR1 SGHTA, CDR2 FQGNSA. V gave up 5 bases and J gave up 2 bases; unmatched junction bases: 5. The data were obtained in a study of blood T cell repertoires in COVID-19. The wider study: From the United States, Italy and Spain came samples of acute and convalescent COVID-19. From T cells, B-cell-depleted T cells, or PBMCs came the material, which was cDNA or gDNA.

Material for sequencing was peripheral blood. The TCR comes from a woman in her 70s with active or convalescent COVID-19. The V gene is TRBV7-2, the J gene TRBJ2-7, with 11 bases fitting TRBD2. The DNA of the CDR3 is TGTGCCAGCAGCCAGATAGCGGGAGGGCCCTACGAGCAGTACTTC. Its translation: CASSQIAGGPYEQYF.